The clone carrying this TCR delta chain has a single count. Its matching antigen is unknown. The template was reverse-transcribed extracted RNA. Pooled V-gene forward primers with one constant-region reverse primer generated the CDR3 amplicons by multiplex PCR. TCRdb applied CATT to the multiplex PCR reads for clone calling. The data hold more than 45,000 delta-chain clones, with more than 13% observed a single time. The data were obtained in a study of Vδ1+ human thymocytes. The CDR3 length is 25 residues. V was clipped by 4 bases and J by 2 bases; unmatched bases: 34. CDR1 and CDR2 from the germline V gene are GEAIGNYY and EKD. Study-level points and caveats: Thymic TRG and TRD repertoires appeared highly polyclonal. The authors advised highly purified populations and single-cell validation. About 20% of thymic delta-chain sequences were Vdelta2, with few Vdelta3, unlike blood Vdelta1+ controls.

Thymocytes were sorted as CD3+ TCRVdelta1+ TCRVdelta2- after alphabeta T cell depletion. Purity of the sorted Vdelta1+ thymocytes ranged from roughly 98% to 99.6%. The V gene is TRDV2, the J gene TRDJ1, with TRDD3 identical over 12 bases. The sequence was obtained from a girl less than two years old who had congenital heart surgery. The sample comprised Vdelta1+ gamma-delta thymocytes from the thymus. The subset here: FACS-sorted CD3+ TCRalphabeta- TCRVdelta1+ TCRVdelta2- thymocytes. The CDR3 DNA is TGTGCCTGTGATAGCGTTTCCATATGGTCTGGGGGATACGCGGGGAGGGACGAGGTTACCGATAAACTCATCTTT. Its translation is CACDSVSIWSGGYAGRDEVTDKLIF.